This T cell receptor beta chain was profiled in a study of OX40 agonist ivuxolimab in advanced cancers. Broadly, across the study: Ivuxolimab was a fully human IgG2 agonistic monoclonal antibody targeting the costimulatory receptor OX40 (CD134). Intravenous ivuxolimab was administered to patients every 2 weeks at six dose levels: 0.01, 0.1, 0.3, 1.5, 3 and 10 mg/kg. Of the approximately 54 patients in dose escalation, about 20 had hepatocellular carcinoma, about 15 had melanoma, 9 had renal cell carcinoma and 9 had head and neck cancer. In the dose-escalation cohort, approximately 80% of patients were male, and the mean age was 60 years with a range of roughly 20 to 79. Prior anti-PD-1, anti-PD-L1 or anti-CTLA-4 therapy was permitted, and checkpoint inhibitors had been received by about 36% of dose-escalation patients. Three dose-escalation patients achieved partial responses, one with hepatocellular carcinoma and two with cutaneous melanoma. The purpose of peripheral TCRbeta sequencing was to test whether ivuxolimab changed TCR sequence diversity and led to clonal T-cell expansion. The monotherapy dose-escalation portion (N of about 49 patients) of the phase I ivuxolimab trial is reported in the paper.

To sequence the TCRbeta CDR3 region, genomic DNA was isolated from the sorted cells. The immunoSEQ Assay was used for sequencing of TCRbeta CDR3 regions. This is the immuneACCESS table as TCRdb keeps it, with only in-frame sequences that have V and J called. A part of the clones is gone; compared with another copy, unresolved V genes explain less than half, and the rest is unexplained. In all, the sample holds roughly 42,000 clones, and 85% to 95% of those were seen once. In total, the top ten clones hold 15% of the sample. Concerning this clone: Which antigen it targets is not known. No base quality values were provided; no much bigger clone lies one nucleotide off.

The germline ends are 6 bases apart after V is trimmed by 0 bases and J by 5 bases. The germline V gene provides CDR1 SGHRS and CDR2 YFSETQ. The CDR3, from cysteine to phenylalanine, totals 12 residues. Only CDR3 DNA is held: 36 bases, read in frame from base 1. The trial excluded patients who had a history of autoimmune disease or who were on systemic immunosuppression. Peripheral blood for TCR sequencing was collected from all dose cohorts at baseline, on cycle 4 day 1, and on cycle 7 day 1. The samples were drawn from a first-in-human, open-label, multicenter phase I dose-escalation trial of ivuxolimab. Adults with locally advanced or metastatic head and neck squamous cell, hepatocellular, melanoma or renal cell carcinoma were enrolled in the trial. Before TCR sequencing, CD4+ and CD8+ T cells were separately sorted from peripheral blood. Broader findings and caveats from the paper: After ivuxolimab, more expanded clones were found on average in CD8+ T cells than in CD4+ T cells. At doses of 0.1 to 3.0 mg/kg, clonal expansion of both CD4+ and CD8+ blood T cells was observed from baseline to week 6. In partial responders in the 0.1-3.0 mg/kg groups, normalized peripheral clonal expansion was found to be among the lowest, especially among CD8+ T cells. Antigen specificity was not determined for the clonally expanded peripheral T cells. Low levels of normalized T-cell clonal expansion were also seen in some nonresponding patients.

The chain links TRBV5-1 with TRBJ2-7; no confident D gene assignment can be made. Sequencing used CD4+ or CD8+ T cells sorted from blood, obtained in a trial of the OX40 agonist ivuxolimab. This TCR was recovered from an adult with an advanced solid tumor such as melanoma, head and neck, liver or kidney cancer. CDR3 protein: CASSLGFDEQYF. The DNA sequence follows: TGCGCCAGCAGCTTGGGCTTCGACGAGCAGTACTTC.